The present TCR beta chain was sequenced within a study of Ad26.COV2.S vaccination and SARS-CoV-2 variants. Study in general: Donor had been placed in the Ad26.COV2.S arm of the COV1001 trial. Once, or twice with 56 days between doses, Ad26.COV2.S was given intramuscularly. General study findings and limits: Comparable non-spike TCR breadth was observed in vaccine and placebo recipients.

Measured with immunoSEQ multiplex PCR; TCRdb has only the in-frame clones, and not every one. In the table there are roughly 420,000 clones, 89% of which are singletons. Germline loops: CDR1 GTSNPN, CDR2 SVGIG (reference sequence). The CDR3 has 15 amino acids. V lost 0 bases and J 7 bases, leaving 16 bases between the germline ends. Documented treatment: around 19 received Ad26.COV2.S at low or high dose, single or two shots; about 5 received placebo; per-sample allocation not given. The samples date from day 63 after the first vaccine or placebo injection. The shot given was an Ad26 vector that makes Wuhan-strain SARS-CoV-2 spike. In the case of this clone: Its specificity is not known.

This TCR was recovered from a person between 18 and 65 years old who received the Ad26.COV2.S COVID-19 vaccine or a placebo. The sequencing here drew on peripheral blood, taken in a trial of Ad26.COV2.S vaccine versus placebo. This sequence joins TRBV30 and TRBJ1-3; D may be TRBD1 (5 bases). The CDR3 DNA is TGTGCCTGGAGTGTAGAGGGGACCGCTCCCAACACCATATATTTT. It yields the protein CAWSVEGTAPNTIYF.